This TCR beta chain was retrieved from a study of T cells in localized non-small cell lung cancer. Study-level results: Adjacent lung exhibited a median of 57 among the 100 most abundant tumor clones. Clonality peaked in uninvolved adjacent lung rather than tumor. Heterogeneity cannot be ruled out, as sequencing used one tumor region only. Patients showing higher blood T cell density tended to see longer overall survival.

Repertoires were generated with immunoSEQ multiplex PCR, while TCRdb's copy carries only in-frame clones and drops some. This sample carries roughly 24,000 clones, approximately 91% of them seen once, and the ten largest clones take more than 20%. About this clone itself: Its cognate antigen is unknown.

Germline V CDR1 and CDR2: WSHSY, SAAADI. This CDR3 is built from 19 residues. Trimming took off 4 bases at V and 3 bases at J, with 24 bases between the two ends. The chain employs TRBV10-2 and TRBJ2-2, with D possibly being TRBD1 (6 bases). This sequence was found in a man aged 35 to 69 with stage I squamous cell lung carcinoma. Sequencing used peripheral blood, obtained before any cancer treatment. CDR3 region: CASSVGGGRSDSYTGELFF. The CDR3 DNA reads TGCGCCAGCAGTGTCGGTGGGGGCCGCTCTGACTCCTACACCGGGGAGCTGTTTTTT.